This T cell receptor (beta chain) was documented in a study of T cells after somatic rescue of genetic block. CDR3 length: 13 residues. The V end lost 4 bases, the J end lost 6 bases, and 9 bases lay between the germline ends. The germline gives CDR1 SGHTA, CDR2 FQGTGA. TCRdb's copy holds only in-frame clones and misses some; the assay was immunoSEQ multiplex PCR. The sample lists some 13,000 clones, around 76% occurring once. Specimen: peripheral blood mononuclear cells (PBMCs). This TCR derives from a boy between 10 and 17 years old. The V call is TRBV7-3, the J call TRBJ2-2, with TRBD2 as a possible D gene (5 bases). CDR3 in amino acids: CASSSLAPGELFF. The CDR3 DNA reads TGTGCCAGCAGCTCTCTAGCCCCCGGGGAGCTGTTTTTT.